The rows below give T cell receptor beta chains drawn from one sample of a study of CD8 T cells in Susac syndrome. TCRdb re-called the immunoSEQ multiplex PCR reads through MiXCR, storing one row per CDR3 protein. The sample includes about 70,000 distinct CDR3 sequences, 85% to 95% of them seen just once. Material for sequencing was CD8+ T cells from PBMCs. Receptor source: a human donor in good health. CDR3s include the opening cysteine and the closing phenylalanine or tryptophan. Each record gives: D gene, clone size, J gene, V gene, CDR3 protein, CDR3 DNA. The D gene is left open where the match is weak. Rows may omit the clone size; those that give it use once, few, many or a size class.

NA NA TRBJ2-1 TRBV19 CASLGASSYNEQFF TGTGCCAGTCTGGGAGCTAGCTCCTACAATGAGCAGTTCTTC
NA NA TRBJ1-6 TRBV20-1 CSARDRSGGISPLHF TGCAGTGCTAGAGATAGGTCCGGGGGCATCTCACCCCTCCACTTT
NA NA TRBJ2-5 TRBV7-9 CASSAVGKETQYF TGTGCCAGCAGCGCGGTGGGAAAAGAGACCCAGTACTTC
NA once TRBJ2-3 TRBV7-9 CASSANAGQTEGYF TGTGCCAGCAGCGCCAACGCCGGTCAGACAGAGGGGTATTTT
NA NA TRBJ2-7 TRBV4-2 CASSQGTGAHEQYF TGTGCCAGCAGCCAAGGGACGGGGGCGCACGAGCAGTACTTC
NA NA TRBJ2-1 TRBV11-2 CASRSSADLYNEQFF TGTGCCAGCAGGTCCTCAGCGGATCTCTACAATGAGCAGTTCTTC
NA NA TRBJ2-7 TRBV28 CASSPPGTLGHEQYF TGTGCCAGCAGCCCCCCAGGGACCCTTGGGCACGAGCAGTACTTC
NA NA TRBJ1-1 TRBV6-5 CASRGGLDTEAFF TGTGCCAGCAGAGGGGGGTTGGACACTGAAGCTTTCTTT
NA NA TRBJ2-3 TRBV9 CASSVDWGLTDTQYF TGTGCCAGCAGCGTAGATTGGGGGCTGACAGATACGCAGTATTTT
NA NA TRBJ2-1 TRBV4-3 CASSQVERDEQFF TGCGCCAGCAGCCAAGTCGAAAGGGATGAGCAGTTCTTC
NA NA TRBJ2-3 TRBV5-1 CASSPIYTDTQYF TGCGCCAGCAGCCCAATTTATACAGATACGCAGTATTTT
NA few TRBJ2-5 TRBV12-3/TRBV12-4 CASSLVGGGETQYF TGTGCCAGCAGTTTAGTCGGAGGAGGGGAGACCCAGTACTTC
TRBD2 NA TRBJ2-1 TRBV7-9 CASSPPSGYSYNEQFF TGTGCCAGCAGCCCCCCTAGCGGTTACTCCTACAATGAGCAGTTCTTC
TRBD1 NA TRBJ1-1 TRBV6-5 CASSYSWRQGVPEAFF TGTGCCAGCAGTTACTCGTGGCGACAGGGGGTCCCTGAAGCTTTCTTT
NA NA TRBJ1-1 TRBV2 CASLLTWRMNTEAFF TGTGCCAGCCTGTTGACGTGGCGGATGAACACTGAAGCTTTCTTT
NA NA TRBJ2-2 TRBV28 CASSSYRDANTGELFF TGTGCCAGCAGTTCCTACAGGGACGCGAACACCGGGGAGCTGTTTTTT
NA NA TRBJ2-1 TRBV2 CASSESRGLQHEQFF TGTGCCAGCAGTGAATCCCGGGGGCTGCAGCATGAGCAGTTCTTC
TRBD1 NA TRBJ1-2 TRBV19 CASSTTGDTNYGYTF TGTGCCAGTAGTACGACAGGGGATACTAACTATGGCTACACCTTC
TRBD2 few TRBJ2-7 TRBV7-9 CASSLAVRGDEQYF TGTGCCAGCAGCTTAGCGGTTCGGGGGGACGAGCAGTACTTC
NA NA TRBJ1-5 TRBV5-6 CASSLGRGDQPQHF TGTGCCAGCAGCTTAGGCAGGGGAGATCAGCCCCAGCATTTT
NA NA TRBJ1-5 TRBV19 CASSMQGEGNQPQHF TGTGCCAGTAGTATGCAGGGAGAGGGCAATCAGCCCCAGCATTTT
NA NA TRBJ2-7 TRBV5-4 CASSPQGVNEQYF TGTGCCAGCAGCCCACAGGGAGTCAACGAGCAGTACTTC
TRBD1 NA TRBJ1-5 TRBV28 CASTSPGQGMRQPQHF TGTGCCAGCACCTCCCCGGGACAGGGGATGAGACAGCCCCAGCATTTT
NA NA TRBJ2-3 TRBV3-1 CASSQAGLSSTDTQYF TGTGCCAGCAGCCAAGCCGGACTATCTAGCACAGATACGCAGTATTTT
NA NA TRBJ2-7 TRBV4-1 CASSQFPHEQYF TGCGCCAGCAGCCAGTTCCCCCACGAGCAGTACTTC
TRBD1 NA TRBJ1-2 TRBV7-2 CASSFGTGGNYGYTF TGTGCCAGCAGCTTCGGGACAGGGGGTAACTATGGCTACACCTTC
NA NA TRBJ2-7 TRBV9 CASSVATGSYEQYF TGTGCCAGCAGCGTAGCTACAGGCTCCTACGAGCAGTACTTC
TRBD1 NA TRBJ1-2 TRBV29-1 CSVAGGLNYGYTF TGCAGCGTTGCAGGGGGCCTTAACTATGGCTACACCTTC
NA NA TRBJ2-6 TRBV9 CASSQTEGANVLTF TGTGCCAGCAGCCAGACGGAAGGGGCCAACGTCCTGACTTTC
TRBD2 NA TRBJ2-1 TRBV7-9 CASSPTGTSLYNEQFF TGTGCCAGCAGCCCCACCGGGACTAGTCTCTACAATGAGCAGTTCTTC
NA NA TRBJ1-3 TRBV2 CASSEGQTGFSIYF TGTGCCAGCAGTGAAGGTCAGACGGGATTCTCCATATATTTT
TRBD2 NA TRBJ2-1 TRBV25-1 CASSESPLAGLMNEQFF TGTGCCAGCAGTGAATCCCCTCTAGCGGGGCTAATGAATGAGCAGTTCTTC
NA few TRBJ1-6 TRBV7-2 CASSLQTGSPLHF TGTGCCAGCAGCCTCCAAACGGGTTCACCCCTCCACTTT
TRBD1 NA TRBJ1-4 TRBV25-1 CASGIRDRGGLNEKLFF TGTGCCAGCGGCATCCGGGACAGGGGGGGACTGAATGAAAAACTGTTTTTT
TRBD2 NA TRBJ2-7 TRBV25-1 CASSDLGLAADYEQYF TGTGCCAGCAGTGACCTCGGACTAGCGGCTGACTACGAGCAGTACTTC
NA NA TRBJ1-1 TRBV4-1 CASSFAGEAFF TGCGCCAGCAGCTTCGCAGGGGAAGCTTTCTTT
NA few TRBJ2-2 TRBV4-1 CASSQDQGGELFF TGCGCCAGCAGCCAAGATCAGGGCGGGGAGCTGTTTTTT
NA NA TRBJ2-3 TRBV5-6 CASTNGRGTWDTQYF TGTGCCAGCACCAATGGGCGGGGGACATGGGATACGCAGTATTTT
NA NA TRBJ1-6 TRBV7-2 CASSFGNSPLHF TGTGCCAGCAGCTTCGGCAATTCACCCCTCCACTTT
NA NA TRBJ1-1 TRBV6-5 CASSYSITGQAFF TGTGCCAGCAGTTACTCGATCACAGGCCAAGCTTTCTTT
NA NA TRBJ1-5 TRBV15 CATSRDLGGDQPQHF TGTGCCACCAGCAGAGATTTGGGTGGGGATCAGCCCCAGCATTTT
NA NA TRBJ2-4 TRBV5-6 CASSRLAKNIQYF TGTGCCAGCAGCCGGTTAGCCAAAAACATTCAGTACTTC
TRBD1 NA TRBJ2-7 TRBV13 CASSQDRGRYEQYF TGTGCCAGCAGCCAGGACAGGGGGCGATACGAGCAGTACTTC
NA NA TRBJ2-2 TRBV7-6 CASSPVGNTGELFF TGTGCCAGCAGCCCCGTAGGTAACACCGGGGAGCTGTTTTTT
NA NA TRBJ2-3 TRBV4-1 CASSQERSTDTQYF TGCGCCAGCAGCCAAGAACGGAGCACAGATACGCAGTATTTT
NA NA TRBJ2-7 TRBV15 CATSREGGSSPYEQYF TGTGCCACCAGCAGAGAGGGCGGATCTTCTCCTTACGAGCAGTACTTC
TRBD1 NA TRBJ1-1 TRBV7-8 CASSWTGANTEAFF TGTGCCAGCAGTTGGACAGGGGCGAACACTGAAGCTTTCTTT
NA once TRBJ2-1 TRBV6-4 CASSDVRGRSTHEQFF TGTGCCAGCAGTGACGTTCGGGGACGATCTACACATGAGCAGTTCTTC